The 27 T cell receptor beta chains below were found in one sample sequenced in a study of CD8 T cells in Susac syndrome. RNA totalling about 0.5 to 1 ug underwent reverse transcription with random hexamers. Using its own MiXCR run on the immunoSEQ multiplex PCR reads, TCRdb lists one record per CDR3 protein. Here the sample spans 150,000 to 200,000 distinct CDR3 sequences, about 94% being singletons. The source material was CD4+ T cells from PBMCs. The receptors originated from a human donor in good health.

The chain recombines TRBV18 with TRBJ2-1; D possibly corresponds to TRBD2 (5 bases). Trimming removed 6 bases from V and 0 bases from J, with 15 bases in between. Germline V gene data show CDR1 as KGHSH and CDR2 as LQKENI. There are 16 residues in the CDR3. The CDR3 bases are TGTGCCAGCTCTCTCTCCCGGGGTAGCTCCTACAATGAGCAGTTCTTC. This gives the protein CASSLSRGSSYNEQFF.

The chain couples TRBV27 to TRBJ2-7, with a weak D call TRBD2 (6 bases). Germline V gene data show CDR1 as MNHEY and CDR2 as SMNVEV (reference sequence). This CDR3 region has 17 residues. Trimming stripped 3 bases from V and 0 bases from J, with 18 bases between. CDR3 DNA: TGTGCCAGCAGTTTCTTGGGTTGGGACTCCAACTCCTACGAGCAGTACTTC. Encoded protein: CASSFLGWDSNSYEQYF.

The chain couples TRBV20-1 to TRBJ1-5, with no clear D. CDR1 and CDR2 (germline): DFQATT, SNEGSKA (reference sequence). CDR3 length equals 15 residues. V lost 0 bases, J lost 5 bases, and 14 bases lay in between. The CDR3 sequence: CSARDPWTMDQPQHF. CDR3 DNA: TGCAGTGCTAGAGATCCTTGGACCATGGATCAGCCCCAGCATTTT.

The chain carries TRBV29-1 and TRBJ2-1, with D possibly TRBD2 on 5 matching bases. The length of the CDR3 is 15 residues. Germline CDR1 and CDR2: SQVTM and ANQGSEA. V lost 5 bases to trimming and J lost 1 base, with 15 bases between them. CDR3 nucleotide sequence: TGCAGCGTTTGCGCCGGACTGAAATCCTACAATGAGCAGTTCTTC. Its protein product is CSVCAGLKSYNEQFF.

This chain joins TRBV28 and TRBJ1-2; D not resolved. The CDR3 runs 12 residues. Germline assignment: CDR1 MDHEN and CDR2 SYDVKM. Deletions cut 8 bases from V and 13 bases from J, with 20 bases between. CDR3 protein: CASGAVRGDRTF. The CDR3 region has the DNA TGTGCCAGCGGCGCGGTTCGGGGTGATCGCACCTTC.

This rearrangement joins TRBV7-8 to TRBJ2-1; unclear D gene. V was pared by 2 bases and J by 1 base, with 15 bases between. The CDR3 has 17 amino acids. CDR1 is SGHVS, CDR2 FQNEAQ, per germline. CDR3 region: CASSLTLPTLSYNEQFF. In DNA form, the CDR3 reads TGTGCCAGCAGCTTAACTCTTCCGACACTTTCCTACAATGAGCAGTTCTTC.

The genes are TRBV15 and TRBJ2-5, with 11 bases matching TRBD1. V was pared by 5 bases and J by 5 bases, with 7 bases of the junction left unmatched. The CDR3 length is 15 residues. CDR1 and CDR2 (germline): LNHNV, YYDKDF (reference sequence). The CDR3 DNA is TGTGCCACCAGCGTCCCCGGGACAGGGGGGGAGACCCAGTACTTC. It yields the protein CATSVPGTGGETQYF.

The rearrangement uses TRBV7-2 and TRBJ2-6; D unresolved. The CDR3 covers 15 residues. The germline V gene has CDR1 SGHTA and CDR2 FQGNSA. Trimming left V 1 base short and J 4 bases short, with 8 bases between. The CDR3: CASSLGRPGANVLTF. The CDR3 DNA reads as TGTGCCAGCAGCTTAGGCAGGCCCGGGGCCAACGTCCTGACTTTC.

V and J are TRBV27 and TRBJ1-5; 10 positions match TRBD1. The V segment lost 0 bases and the J segment 7 bases; nucleotides outside the gene matches: 3. This CDR3 is built from 15 residues. Germline lookup yields CDR1 MNHEY and CDR2 SMNVEV (reference sequence). CDR3 region: CASSLSLTGGQPQHF. CDR3 nucleotides: TGTGCCAGCAGTTTATCTTTGACAGGGGGCCAGCCCCAGCATTTT.

This clonotype was seen only a few times. This chain connects TRBV12-3 or TRBV12-4 to TRBJ2-7; D may be TRBD1 (5 bases). CDR3 length equals 14 residues. The ends were cut back, 6 bases at V and 0 bases at J, with 12 bases in the middle. The CDR3 protein is CASSRHRSSYEQYF. CDR3 sequence (DNA): TGTGCCAGCAGCCGCCACAGGAGCTCCTACGAGCAGTACTTC.

The chain carries TRBV20-1 and TRBJ2-3, with TRBD2 as a possible D gene (5 bases). Deletions cut 3 bases from V and 4 bases from J, with 8 bases between. The germline V gene encodes CDR1 DFQATT and CDR2 SNEGSKA (reference sequence). The CDR3 contains 12 residues. Here the CDR3 DNA reads TGCAGTGCTAGTGAGGGCCCAGATACGCAGTATTTT. Translated, it gives CSASEGPDTQYF.

The chain employs TRBV30 and TRBJ2-1, with 7 bases matching TRBD1. V shed 5 bases, J shed 8 bases, and the junction held 12 bases outside the gene matches. The CDR3 is made up of 14 amino acids. The germline V gene has CDR1 GTSNPN and CDR2 SVGIG (reference sequence). The CDR3 reads CAWHSRQGRDEQFF. As DNA, the CDR3 is TGTGCCTGGCATTCCAGACAGGGTCGCGATGAGCAGTTCTTC.

This chain uses TRBV29-1 with TRBJ2-5; 8 bases match TRBD2. From germline, CDR1 is SQVTM and CDR2 ANQGSEA. The CDR3 length is 13 residues. Germline trimming cut 6 bases from V and 5 bases from J; bases unmatched to any gene: 8. The DNA of the CDR3 is TGCAGCGTGAGCGGGAGAGCAGATGAGACCCAGTACTTC. Amino acids: CSVSGRADETQYF.

This chain links TRBV18 with TRBJ1-2; D is undetermined. CDR1 is KGHSH and CDR2 is LQKENI in the germline V gene. This CDR3 has 15 amino acids. Trimming left V 2 bases short and J 4 bases short, with 14 bases between. CDR3 sequence (DNA): TGTGCCAGCTCACCAGCGGACGGAGGGCTCTATGGCTACACCTTC. It codes for CASSPADGGLYGYTF.

The gene calls are TRBV20-1 and TRBJ2-5; TRBD1 aligns across 8 bases. Trimming took 0 bases from V and 4 from J; bases not matched to a gene: 10. Germline CDR1 and CDR2: DFQATT and SNEGSKA (reference sequence). CDR3 size: 16 residues. The CDR3 is CSARDSRQGISETQYF. In DNA, the CDR3 is TGCAGTGCTAGAGACAGTCGACAGGGGATCTCAGAGACCCAGTACTTC.

This chain links TRBV20-1 with TRBJ1-5, with 8 nucleotides matching TRBD1. Losses at the gene ends were 3 bases for V and 6 bases for J; bases not matched to a gene: 4. The CDR3 totals 13 residues. Germline CDR1 DFQATT, CDR2 SNEGSKA (reference sequence). The CDR3 reads CSASEDRVQPQHF. Here the CDR3 DNA reads TGCAGTGCTAGCGAGGACAGGGTTCAGCCCCAGCATTTT.

The V and J genes are TRBV30 and TRBJ1-4; D unresolved. V was trimmed by 3 bases and J by 7 bases, leaving 12 bases between them. Germline loops: CDR1 GTSNPN, CDR2 SVGIG (reference sequence). This CDR3 spans 13 amino acids. The DNA for the CDR3 is TGTGCCTGGAGCAGTCCCGCGGGTGAAAAACTGTTTTTT. Translated, it gives CAWSSPAGEKLFF. Filled out from reference TRBV30 and TRBJ1-4, the complete variable domain reads SQTIHQWPATLVQPVGSPLSLECTVEGTSNPNLYWYRQAAGRGLQLLFYSVGIGQISSEVPQNLSASRPQDRQFILSSKKLLLSDSGFYLCAWSSPAGEKLFFGSGTQLSVL.

This chain connects TRBV12-3 or TRBV12-4 to TRBJ1-2; a possible D gene is TRBD1 (5 bases). V was pared by 5 bases and J by 7 bases, with 11 bases between. This CDR3 comprises 12 residues. CDR3 protein: CASSPTVLGYTF. CDR3 DNA: TGTGCCAGCAGTCCGACAGTACTTGGCTACACCTTC.

V usage is TRBV20-1 and J usage is TRBJ2-1; 8 bases agree with TRBD2. The CDR3 length is 15 residues. With V trimmed by 6 bases and J by 4 bases, 11 bases remained unmatched. CDR1 is DFQATT and CDR2 is SNEGSKA in the germline V gene (reference sequence). The CDR3: CSAPRASGLYNEQFF. CDR3 in DNA: TGCAGTGCCCCCCGAGCTAGCGGGTTATACAATGAGCAGTTCTTC.

The chain carries TRBV2 and TRBJ1-4; D unresolved. CDR3 length equals 14 residues. The germline V and J ends were trimmed by 2 bases and 5 bases, with 9 bases remaining between them. CDR1 is SNHLY and CDR2 is FYNNEI in the germline V gene. The DNA for the CDR3 is TGTGCCAGCAGTGAACTGAAAAAGAATGAAAAACTGTTTTTT. This encodes CASSELKKNEKLFF.

The chain links TRBV20-1 to TRBJ2-2, with 13 bases identical to TRBD2. J was trimmed by 3 bases and V by 4 bases; bases with no gene match: 2. Germline V gene sequence: CDR1 DFQATT, CDR2 SNEGSKA (reference sequence). CDR3 length: 15 residues. The chain's CDR3 is CSAKGLAGHTGELFF. In DNA, the CDR3 is TGCAGTGCTAAGGGACTAGCGGGGCACACCGGGGAGCTGTTTTTT.

This chain connects TRBV29-1 to TRBJ2-7, with TRBD2 identical over 13 bases. This CDR3 region has 15 residues. Losses at the gene ends were 4 bases for V and 4 bases for J; bases not matched to a gene: 7. CDR1 is SQVTM, CDR2 ANQGSEA, per germline. The CDR3 here is CSVALAGGPVYEQYF. The DNA of the CDR3 is TGCAGCGTTGCACTAGCGGGAGGGCCAGTTTACGAGCAGTACTTC.

The rearrangement joins TRBV25-1 to TRBJ2-1; D is perhaps TRBD2 (6 bases). Per the germline V gene, CDR1 is MGHDK and CDR2 is SYGVNS. V gave up 1 base and J gave up 5 bases, with 12 bases separating them. The CDR3 is made up of 15 amino acids. The CDR3 bases are TGTGCCAGCAGTGAATTGGGAGGAGATCACAATGAGCAGTTCTTC. Translated, it gives CASSELGGDHNEQFF. The full variable domain, rest sourced from reference TRBV25-1 and TRBJ2-1, is EADIYQTPRYLVIGTGKKITLECSQTMGHDKMYWYQQDPGMELHLIHYSYGVNSTEKGDLSSESTVSRIRTEHFPLTLESARPSHTSQYLCASSELGGDHNEQFFGPGTRLTVL.

The V and J genes are TRBV20-1 and TRBJ2-5; D is ambiguous. This CDR3 comprises 12 residues. The germline CDR1 and CDR2 sequences are DFQATT and SNEGSKA (reference sequence). The ends were cut back, 3 bases at V and 5 bases at J, with 10 bases in the middle. CDR3 region: CSARSSGETQYF. CDR3 DNA: TGCAGTGCTAGGTCTTCTGGCGAGACCCAGTACTTC.

This chain links TRBV3-1 with TRBJ2-5; perhaps TRBD2 as D (5 bases). The CDR3 has 18 amino acids. Germline V lookup: CDR1 LGHDT, CDR2 YNNKEL (reference sequence). V shed 4 bases and J shed 5 bases, with 26 bases lying between them. This chain's CDR3 is CASSPSAVITIRQETQYF. In nucleotides, the CDR3 is TGTGCCAGCAGCCCATCAGCGGTAATAACCATCAGGCAGGAGACCCAGTACTTC.

V is TRBV14 and J is TRBJ1-2; D is undetermined. The V end was cut by 0 bases, the J end by 4 bases, with 6 bases between. CDR1 is SGHDN and CDR2 is FVKESK in the germline V gene. The CDR3 has 13 residues. The CDR3 sequence is CASSQDLTYGYTF. CDR3 nucleotide sequence: TGTGCCAGCAGCCAAGACCTTACCTATGGCTACACCTTC.

The rearrangement links TRBV4-2 to TRBJ1-2; D uncertain. The V gene's germline CDR1 is LGHNA and CDR2 YNFKEQ. V shed 0 bases and J shed 3 bases, with 14 bases lying between them. The CDR3 has 16 residues. CDR3 residues: CASSQDPSGSDYGYTF. CDR3 coding DNA: TGTGCCAGCAGCCAAGATCCGTCAGGATCGGACTATGGCTACACCTTC.